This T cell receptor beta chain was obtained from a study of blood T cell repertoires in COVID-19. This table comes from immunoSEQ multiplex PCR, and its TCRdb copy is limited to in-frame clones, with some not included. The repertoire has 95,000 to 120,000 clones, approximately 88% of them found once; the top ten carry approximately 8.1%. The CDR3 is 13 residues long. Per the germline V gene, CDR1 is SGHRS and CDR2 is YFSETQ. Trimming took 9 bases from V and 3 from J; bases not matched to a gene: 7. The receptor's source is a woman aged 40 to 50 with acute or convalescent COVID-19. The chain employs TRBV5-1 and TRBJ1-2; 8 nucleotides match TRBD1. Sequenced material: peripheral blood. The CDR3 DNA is TGCGCCACCAGGACAGGGACAGACTATGGCTACACCTTC. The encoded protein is CATRTGTDYGYTF.